Presented here are 8 T cell receptor beta chains from one specimen sequenced in a study of CD8 T cells in Susac syndrome. When the RNA was reverse transcribed, random hexamers were used with an input of 0.5 to 1 ug. From the immunoSEQ multiplex PCR reads, TCRdb called clonotypes with MiXCR, one entry per CDR3 protein. The table lists 160,000 or so distinct CDR3 sequences, approximately 93% of them singletons, with roughly 0.1% in the top ten. Sequencing was performed on CD4+ T cells from PBMCs. Every receptor here comes from a human donor with multiple sclerosis.

As DNA, the CDR3 is TGTGCCAGCAGCCCTAGGCCAGCGGGGGGCCCCTACGAGCAGTACTTC. It codes for CASSPRPAGGPYEQYF. The V gene is TRBV7-9, the J gene TRBJ2-7, with 9 bases aligning to TRBD2. Trimming cost V 5 bases and J 2 bases; bases outside gene matches: 10. This CDR3 region has 16 residues. Per the germline V gene, CDR1 is SEHNR and CDR2 is FQNEAQ (reference sequence).

The chain links TRBV18 to TRBJ1-3; the D gene is possibly TRBD1 (6 bases). V shed 3 bases and J shed 4 bases, with 16 bases lying between them. Germline CDR1 reads KGHSH; CDR2 reads LQKENI. CDR3 size: 16 residues. Written as DNA, the CDR3 is TGTGCCAGCTCACCGGCATACCGGACAGAGGGAAACACCATATATTTT. The encoded protein is CASSPAYRTEGNTIYF.

The chain uses TRBV15 and TRBJ2-6; D is undetermined. Germline loops: CDR1 LNHNV, CDR2 YYDKDF (reference sequence). V was cut by 3 bases and J by 1 base, with 7 bases left in between. This CDR3 has 15 residues. The CDR3 protein is CATSRGWSGANVLTF. CDR3 nucleotides: TGTGCCACCAGCAGGGGGTGGTCTGGGGCCAACGTCCTGACTTTC.

This chain uses TRBV7-9 with TRBJ1-4; D call uncertain. This CDR3 is built from 12 residues. Germline-derived CDR1 and CDR2 are SEHNR and FQNEAQ (reference sequence). Trimming took off 8 bases at V and 2 bases at J, with 6 bases between the two ends. CDR3: CASRPTNEKLFF. CDR3 nucleotides: TGTGCCAGCCGCCCTACTAATGAAAAACTGTTTTTT.

This rearrangement joins TRBV6-1 to TRBJ2-5; D is uncertain. Trimming cost V 6 bases and J 4 bases, with 9 bases left between them. The V gene's germline CDR1 is MNHNS and CDR2 SASEGT. This CDR3 contains 12 residues. The CDR3 sequence is CASRASRETQYF. DNA for the CDR3: TGTGCCAGCAGGGCTAGTCGAGAGACCCAGTACTTC.

This chain links TRBV12-3 or TRBV12-4 with TRBJ1-1; weak D call: TRBD1 (5 bases). The V gene lost 4 bases and the J gene lost 5 bases, with 14 bases spanning the gap. The CDR3 contains 14 residues. Here the CDR3 DNA reads TGTGCCAGCAGTTCAGACAGATCGTGGACTGAAGCTTTCTTT. Translation gives CASSSDRSWTEAFF.

This clonotype was recorded a few times. The chain combines TRBV20-1 with TRBJ2-1; 10 nucleotides align to TRBD2. This CDR3 is built from 15 residues. Germline CDR1 is DFQATT and CDR2 is SNEGSKA (reference sequence). V shed 3 bases and J 0 bases; nucleotides not matched to a gene: 2. CDR3 amino acids: CSARVAGGSYNEQFF. CDR3 DNA sequence: TGCAGTGCTAGGGTAGCGGGAGGCTCCTACAATGAGCAGTTCTTC.

This clonotype is a singleton in its sample. This chain links TRBV7-2 with TRBJ1-5; unclear D gene. This CDR3 has 15 amino acids. V lost 2 bases, J lost 2 bases, and 10 bases lay in between. The germline gives CDR1 SGHTA, CDR2 FQGNSA. For the CDR3, the DNA is TGTGCCAGCAGCTTATACGGTTCCGGCAATCAGCCCCAGCATTTT. This gives the protein CASSLYGSGNQPQHF. The whole variable domain, filled in from reference TRBV7-2 and TRBJ1-5, reads GAGVSQSPSNKVTEKGKDVELRCDPISGHTALYWYRQSLGQGLEFLIYFQGNSAPDKSGLPSDRFSAERTGGSVSTLTIQRTQQEDSAVYLCASSLYGSGNQPQHFGDGTRLSIL.